Given below is one T cell receptor beta chain in context. The data originate from a study of PD-1 blockade in classical Hodgkin lymphoma. Each patient experienced a relapse that followed autologous stem cell transplantation, and brentuximab vedotin exposure varied. Germline CDR1 and CDR2: MNHEY and SMNVEV (reference sequence). This CDR3 is 14 amino acids long. Trimming cost V 2 bases and J 5 bases, with 12 bases left between them. TCRdb keeps only in-frame clones here, not all; method: immunoSEQ multiplex PCR. Of more than 45,000 clones listed, 80% to 95% are singletons. The material sequenced was peripheral blood mononuclear cells (PBMCs), taken before the second cycle of nivolumab. This chain uses TRBV27 with TRBJ2-5, with D tentatively TRBD1 (5 bases). This clonotype was sampled from a human donor with classical Hodgkin lymphoma. The CDR3 DNA reads TGTGCCAGCAGTTTAGGTCGCTCAGGGGAGACCCAGTACTTC. It encodes CASSLGRSGETQYF.